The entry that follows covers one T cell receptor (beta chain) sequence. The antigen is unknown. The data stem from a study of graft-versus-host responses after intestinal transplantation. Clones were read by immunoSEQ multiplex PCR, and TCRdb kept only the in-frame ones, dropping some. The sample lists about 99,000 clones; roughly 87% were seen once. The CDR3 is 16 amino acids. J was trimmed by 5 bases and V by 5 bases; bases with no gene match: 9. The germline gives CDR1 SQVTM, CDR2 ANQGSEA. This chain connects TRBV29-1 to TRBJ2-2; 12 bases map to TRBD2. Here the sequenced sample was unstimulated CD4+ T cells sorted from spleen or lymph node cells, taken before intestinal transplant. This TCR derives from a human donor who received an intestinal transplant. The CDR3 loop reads CSVPSSGGAITGELFF. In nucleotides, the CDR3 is TGCAGCGTTCCCTCTAGCGGGGGGGCCATAACCGGGGAGCTGTTTTTT.